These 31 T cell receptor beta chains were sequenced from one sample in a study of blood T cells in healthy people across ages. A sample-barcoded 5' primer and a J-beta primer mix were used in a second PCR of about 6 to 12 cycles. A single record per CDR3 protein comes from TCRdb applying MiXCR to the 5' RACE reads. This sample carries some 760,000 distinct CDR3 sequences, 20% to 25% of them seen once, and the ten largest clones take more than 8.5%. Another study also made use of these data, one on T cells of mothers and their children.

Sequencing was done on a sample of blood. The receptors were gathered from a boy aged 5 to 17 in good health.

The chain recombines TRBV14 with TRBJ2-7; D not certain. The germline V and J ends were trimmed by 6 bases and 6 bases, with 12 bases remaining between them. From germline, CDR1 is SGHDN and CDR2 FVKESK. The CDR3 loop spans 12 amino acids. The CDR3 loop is CASRNGFAEQYF. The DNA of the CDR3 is TGTGCCAGCAGAAATGGGTTCGCCGAGCAGTACTTC.

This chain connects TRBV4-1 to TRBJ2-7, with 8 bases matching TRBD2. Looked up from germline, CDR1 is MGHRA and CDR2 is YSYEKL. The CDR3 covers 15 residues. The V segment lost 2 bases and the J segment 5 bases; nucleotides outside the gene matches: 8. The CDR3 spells CASSQPAGAEDEQYF. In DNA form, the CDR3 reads TGCGCCAGCAGCCAACCAGCGGGAGCGGAGGACGAGCAGTACTTC.

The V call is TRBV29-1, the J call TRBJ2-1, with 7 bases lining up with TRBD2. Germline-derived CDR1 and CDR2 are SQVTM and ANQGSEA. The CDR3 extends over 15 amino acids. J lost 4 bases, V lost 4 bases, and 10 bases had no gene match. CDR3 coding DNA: TGCAGCGTTGGAGAGTCTAGCGGCGATTACAATGAGCAGTTCTTC. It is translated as CSVGESSGDYNEQFF.

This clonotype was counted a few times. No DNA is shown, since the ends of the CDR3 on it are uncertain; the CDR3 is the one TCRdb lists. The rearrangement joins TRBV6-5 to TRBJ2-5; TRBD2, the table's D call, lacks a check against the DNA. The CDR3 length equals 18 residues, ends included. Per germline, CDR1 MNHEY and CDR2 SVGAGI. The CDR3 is CASSTSGGTTSNQETQYF.

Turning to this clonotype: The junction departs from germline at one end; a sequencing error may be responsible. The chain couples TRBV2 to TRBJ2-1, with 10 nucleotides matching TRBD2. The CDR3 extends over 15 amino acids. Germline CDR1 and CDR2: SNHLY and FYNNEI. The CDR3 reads CANSGGLATNNEQFF. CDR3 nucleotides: TGTGCCAACAGTGGGGGACTAGCGACCAACAATGAGCAGTTCTTC.

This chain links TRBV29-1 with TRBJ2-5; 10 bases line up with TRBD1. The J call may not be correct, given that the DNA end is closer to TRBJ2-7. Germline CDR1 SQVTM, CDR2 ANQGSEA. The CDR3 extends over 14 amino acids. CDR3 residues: CSVEAVDRGYEQYF. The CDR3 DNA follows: TGCAGCGTTGAAGCTGTGGACAGGGGGTACGAGCAGTACTTC.

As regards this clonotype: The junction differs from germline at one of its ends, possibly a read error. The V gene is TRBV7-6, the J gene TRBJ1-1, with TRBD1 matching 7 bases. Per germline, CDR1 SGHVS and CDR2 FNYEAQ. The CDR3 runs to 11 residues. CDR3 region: CASRKGQEIIF. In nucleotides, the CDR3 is TGTGCCAGCAGGAAAGGACAGGAGATAATCTTT.

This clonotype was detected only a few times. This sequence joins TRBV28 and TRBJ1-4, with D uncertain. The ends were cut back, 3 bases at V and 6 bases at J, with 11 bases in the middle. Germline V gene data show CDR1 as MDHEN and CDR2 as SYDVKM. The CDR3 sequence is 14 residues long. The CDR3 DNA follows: TGTGCCAGCAGTTTCCGGGCCTGGGATGAAAAACTGTTTTTT. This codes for CASSFRAWDEKLFF.

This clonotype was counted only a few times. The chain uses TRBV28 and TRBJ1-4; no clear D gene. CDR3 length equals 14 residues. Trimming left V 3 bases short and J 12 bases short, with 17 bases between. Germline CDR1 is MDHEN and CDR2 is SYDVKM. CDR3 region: CASSLFRTVKELFF. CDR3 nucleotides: TGTGCCAGCAGTTTGTTCCGGACGGTTAAAGAACTGTTTTTT.

Here the CDR3 DNA reads TGTGCCACCAGCAGTGGACTGCACAATGAGCAGTTCTTC. It translates to CATSSGLHNEQFF. The gene calls are TRBV15 and TRBJ2-1; D is possibly TRBD2 (5 bases). This CDR3 is built from 13 residues. Germline CDR1 reads LNHNV; CDR2 reads YYDKDF (reference sequence). V dropped 3 bases and J dropped 5 bases, with 8 bases sitting between them.

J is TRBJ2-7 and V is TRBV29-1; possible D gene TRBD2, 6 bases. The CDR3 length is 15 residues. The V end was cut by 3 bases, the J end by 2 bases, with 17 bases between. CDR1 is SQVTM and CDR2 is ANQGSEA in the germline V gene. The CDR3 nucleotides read TGCAGCGTTGAGGGTGGCGGGACCGAGACCTACGAGCAGTACTTC. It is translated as CSVEGGGTETYEQYF.

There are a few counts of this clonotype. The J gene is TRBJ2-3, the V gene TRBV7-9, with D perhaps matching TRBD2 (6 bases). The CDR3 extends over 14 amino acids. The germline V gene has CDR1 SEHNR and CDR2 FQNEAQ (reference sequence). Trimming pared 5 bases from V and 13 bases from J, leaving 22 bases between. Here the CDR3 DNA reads TGTGCCAGCAGCCGAAGCTCGGGACCAGGAGGGGAGTATTTT. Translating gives CASSRSSGPGGEYF.

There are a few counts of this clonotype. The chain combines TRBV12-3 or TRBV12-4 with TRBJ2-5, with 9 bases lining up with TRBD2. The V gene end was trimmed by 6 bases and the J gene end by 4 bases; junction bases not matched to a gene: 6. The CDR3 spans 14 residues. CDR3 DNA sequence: TGTGCCAGCAGAACAGGGACTAGCCGAGAGACCCAGTACTTC. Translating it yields CASRTGTSRETQYF.

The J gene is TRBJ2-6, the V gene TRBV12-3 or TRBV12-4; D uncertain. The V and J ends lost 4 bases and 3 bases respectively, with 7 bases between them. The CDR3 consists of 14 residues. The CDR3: CASSSMRGANVLTF. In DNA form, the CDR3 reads TGTGCCAGCAGTTCGATGCGTGGGGCCAACGTCCTGACTTTC.

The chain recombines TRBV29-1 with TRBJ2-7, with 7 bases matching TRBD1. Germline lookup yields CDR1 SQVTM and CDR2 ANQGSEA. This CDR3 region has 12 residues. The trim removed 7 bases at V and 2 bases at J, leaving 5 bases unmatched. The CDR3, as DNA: TGCAGCGCCGCACAGGGGACCTACGAGCAGTACTTC. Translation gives CSAAQGTYEQYF.

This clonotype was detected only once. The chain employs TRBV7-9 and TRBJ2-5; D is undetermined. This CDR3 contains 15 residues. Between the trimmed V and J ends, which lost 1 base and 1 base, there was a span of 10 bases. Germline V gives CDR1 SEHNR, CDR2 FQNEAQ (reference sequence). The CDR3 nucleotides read TGTGCCAGCAGCTTAGTCATCGACGGCCAAGAGACCCAGTACTTC. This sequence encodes CASSLVIDGQETQYF.

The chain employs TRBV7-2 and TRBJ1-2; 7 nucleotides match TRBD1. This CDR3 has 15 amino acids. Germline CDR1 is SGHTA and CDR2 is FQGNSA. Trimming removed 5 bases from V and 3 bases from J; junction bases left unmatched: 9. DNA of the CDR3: TGTGCCAGCAGCCCTGACAGGGAGTCGTACTATGGCTACACCTTC. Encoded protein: CASSPDRESYYGYTF.

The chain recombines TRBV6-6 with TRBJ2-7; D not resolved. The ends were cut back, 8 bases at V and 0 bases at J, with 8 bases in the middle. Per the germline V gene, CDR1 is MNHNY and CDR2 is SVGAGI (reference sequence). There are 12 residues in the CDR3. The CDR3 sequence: CASSGHSYEQYF. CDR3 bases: TGTGCCAGCTCGGGCCACTCCTACGAGCAGTACTTC.

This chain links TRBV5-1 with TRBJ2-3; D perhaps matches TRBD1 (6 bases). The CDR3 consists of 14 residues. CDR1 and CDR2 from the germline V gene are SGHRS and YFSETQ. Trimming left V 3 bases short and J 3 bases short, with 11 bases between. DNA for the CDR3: TGCGCCAGCAGCTCCGGACAGACAACAGATACGCAGTATTTT. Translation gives CASSSGQTTDTQYF.

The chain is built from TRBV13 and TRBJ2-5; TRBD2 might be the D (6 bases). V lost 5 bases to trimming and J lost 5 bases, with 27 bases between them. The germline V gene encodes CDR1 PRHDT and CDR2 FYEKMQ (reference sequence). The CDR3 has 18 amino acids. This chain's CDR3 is CASSPTRDSSEGKETQYF. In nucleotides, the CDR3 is TGTGCCAGCAGCCCAACCCGGGACTCAAGTGAAGGGAAGGAGACCCAGTACTTC.

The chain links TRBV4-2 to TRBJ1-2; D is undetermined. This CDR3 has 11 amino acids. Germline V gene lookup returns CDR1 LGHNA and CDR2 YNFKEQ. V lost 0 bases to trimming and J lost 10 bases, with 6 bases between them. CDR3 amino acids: CASSQDWDYTF. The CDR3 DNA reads TGTGCCAGCAGCCAAGATTGGGACTACACCTTC.

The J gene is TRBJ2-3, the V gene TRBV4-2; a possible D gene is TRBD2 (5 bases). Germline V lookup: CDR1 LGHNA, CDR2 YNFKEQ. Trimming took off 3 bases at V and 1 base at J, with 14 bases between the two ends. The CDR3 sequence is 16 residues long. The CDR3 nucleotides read TGTGCCAGCAGCCATCTCGGGGTTAGCGGCACAGATACGCAGTATTTT. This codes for CASSHLGVSGTDTQYF.

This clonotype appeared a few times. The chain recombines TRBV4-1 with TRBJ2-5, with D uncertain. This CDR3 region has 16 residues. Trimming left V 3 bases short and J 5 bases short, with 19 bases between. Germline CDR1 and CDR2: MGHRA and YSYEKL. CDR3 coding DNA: TGCGCCAGCAGCCAGCTAGAGGCCCCTTCGAGGGAGACCCAGTACTTC. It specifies CASSQLEAPSRETQYF.

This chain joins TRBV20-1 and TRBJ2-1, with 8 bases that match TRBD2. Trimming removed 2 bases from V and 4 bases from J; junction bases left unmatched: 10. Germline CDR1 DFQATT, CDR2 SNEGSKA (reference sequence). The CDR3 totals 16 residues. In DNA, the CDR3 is TGCAGTGCTAGAACCCTCGGACTAGCTACATACAATGAGCAGTTCTTC. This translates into CSARTLGLATYNEQFF.

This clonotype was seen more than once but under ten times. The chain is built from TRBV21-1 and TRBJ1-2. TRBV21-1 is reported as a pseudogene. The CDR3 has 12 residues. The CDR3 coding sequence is TGTGCCAGCAGCAAAGAACTGGATGGCTACACCTTC. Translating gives CASSKELDGYTF.

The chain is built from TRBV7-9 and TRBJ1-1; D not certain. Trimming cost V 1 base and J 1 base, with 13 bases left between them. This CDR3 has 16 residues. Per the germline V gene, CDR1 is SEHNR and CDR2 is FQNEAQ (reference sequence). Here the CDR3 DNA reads TGTGCCAGCAGCTTAGATCGAAGGAGCCCGAACACTGAAGCTTTCTTT. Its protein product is CASSLDRRSPNTEAFF. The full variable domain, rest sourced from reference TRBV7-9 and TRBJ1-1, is DTGVSQNPRHKITKRGQNVTFRCDPISEHNRLYWYRQTLGQGPEFLTYFQNEAQLEKSRLLSDRFSAERPKGSFSTLEIQRTEQGDSAMYLCASSLDRRSPNTEAFFGQGTRLTVV.

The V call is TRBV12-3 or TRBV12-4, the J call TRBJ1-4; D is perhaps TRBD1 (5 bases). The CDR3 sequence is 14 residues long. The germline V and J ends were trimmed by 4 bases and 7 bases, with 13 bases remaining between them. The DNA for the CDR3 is TGTGCCAGCAGTTACGTCGGGACGACTGAAAAACTGTTTTTT. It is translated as CASSYVGTTEKLFF.

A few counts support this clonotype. The chain's CDR3 is CAISVNGGIDYEQYF. In DNA, the CDR3 is TGTGCCATCAGTGTGAATGGCGGGATCGACTACGAGCAGTACTTC. V usage is TRBV10-3 and J usage is TRBJ2-7; TRBD2 is a possible D gene (6 bases). The V and J ends lost 4 bases and 3 bases respectively, with 16 bases between them. This CDR3 is 15 amino acids long. CDR1 ENHRY and CDR2 SYGVKD come from the germline V gene.

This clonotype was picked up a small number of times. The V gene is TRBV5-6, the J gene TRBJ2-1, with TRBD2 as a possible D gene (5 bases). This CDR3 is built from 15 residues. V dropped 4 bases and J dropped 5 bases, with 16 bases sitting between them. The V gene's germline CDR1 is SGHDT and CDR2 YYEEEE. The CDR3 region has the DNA TGTGCCAGCAGCGCGCCCGGGATCATCAACAATGAGCAGTTCTTC. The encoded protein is CASSAPGIINNEQFF.

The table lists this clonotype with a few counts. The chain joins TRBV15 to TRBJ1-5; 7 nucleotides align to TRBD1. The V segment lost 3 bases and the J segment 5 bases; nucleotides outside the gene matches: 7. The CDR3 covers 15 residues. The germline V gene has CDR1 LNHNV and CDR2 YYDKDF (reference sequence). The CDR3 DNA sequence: TGTGCCACCAGCAGGGGCAGGGACAGCTATCAGCCCCAGCATTTT. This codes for CATSRGRDSYQPQHF.

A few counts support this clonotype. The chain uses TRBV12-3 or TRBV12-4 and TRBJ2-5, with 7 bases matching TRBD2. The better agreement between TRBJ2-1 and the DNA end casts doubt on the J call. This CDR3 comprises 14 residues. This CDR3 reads CASSFGGGPGEQFF. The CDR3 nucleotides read TGTGCCAGCAGTTTCGGGGGAGGGCCTGGAGAGCAGTTCTTC.